Presented here are 12 T cell receptor beta chains from one specimen sequenced in a study of neoadjuvant anti-PD-1 for oral cavity cancer. Indicated time point: after neoadjuvant nivolumab, at surgical resection. Profiling relied on immunoSEQ multiplex PCR, and the TCRdb table lists in-frame clones only, not all of them. The sample carries some 22,000 clones, approximately 27% recorded once. The input for sequencing was tumor tissue, taken after nivolumab (anti-PD-1) treatment. Receptors were obtained from a person aged 35 to 85 with oral cavity squamous cell carcinoma.

The chain uses TRBV9 and TRBJ1-2; D gene unclear. This CDR3 is 15 amino acids long. The germline gives CDR1 SGDLS, CDR2 YYNGEE. V was trimmed by 3 bases and J by 4 bases, leaving 16 bases between them. The CDR3 DNA reads as TGTGCCAGCAGCGGGACCCACCAGCCGGGCTATGGCTACACCTTC. It codes for CASSGTHQPGYGYTF.

The J gene is TRBJ2-1, the V gene TRBV5-1, with 9 bases fitting TRBD2. Germline CDR1 reads SGHRS; CDR2 reads YFSETQ. This CDR3 is 14 amino acids long. J lost 5 bases, V lost 5 bases, and 5 bases had no gene match. The CDR3 nucleotides read TGCGCCAGCAGGCAAGCGGGGGGTCACAATGAGCAGTTCTTC. Its translation: CASRQAGGHNEQFF. Filled out from reference TRBV5-1 and TRBJ2-1, the complete variable domain reads KAGVTQTPRYLIKTRGQQVTLSCSPISGHRSVSWYQQTPGQGLQFLFEYFSETQRNKGNFPGRFSGRQFSNSRSEMNVSTLELGDSALYLCASRQAGGHNEQFFGPGTRLTVL.

J is TRBJ2-7 and V is TRBV11-2, with 9 nucleotides matching TRBD2. The CDR3 has 15 residues. Unmatched junction bases numbered 8, after V lost 1 base and J lost 7 bases. Germline CDR1 SGHAT, CDR2 FQNNGV. CDR3 loop: CASSLGSAGGREQYF. The CDR3, as DNA: TGTGCCAGCAGCTTAGGGTCAGCGGGAGGTCGGGAGCAGTACTTC.

This clone has a handful of counts. The V call is TRBV10-3, the J call TRBJ2-3; no clear D. Germline CDR1 reads ENHRY; CDR2 reads SYGVKD. V lost 4 bases and J lost 2, with 13 bases in between. CDR3 size: 15 residues. This CDR3 is CAISGGIAPTDTQYF. CDR3 in DNA: TGTGCCATCAGTGGTGGCATCGCGCCCACAGATACGCAGTATTTT.

This clone occurred a few times. The V gene is TRBV7-9, the J gene TRBJ1-1; weak D call: TRBD1 (5 bases). Germline loops: CDR1 SEHNR, CDR2 FQNEAQ (reference sequence). The CDR3 covers 15 residues. V lost 4 bases and J 3 bases, leaving 15 bases between the germline ends. CDR3 nucleotides: TGTGCCAGCAGCTCCCTCCCGGGGGTCGACACTGAAGCTTTCTTT. The encoded protein is CASSSLPGVDTEAFF.

The V and J genes are TRBV29-1 and TRBJ2-7; 9 bases match TRBD1. CDR3 size: 13 residues. The germline gives CDR1 SQVTM, CDR2 ANQGSEA. V lost 3 bases and J lost 4; bases outside the gene matches: 4. CDR3 DNA: TGCAGCGTTGAGGGGACAGGGCTGTACGAGCAGTACTTC. Its protein is CSVEGTGLYEQYF.

The chain is built from TRBV11-2 and TRBJ1-4; possibly TRBD1 for D (6 bases). The germline V gene encodes CDR1 SGHAT and CDR2 FQNNGV. The CDR3 sequence is 15 residues long. Deletions cut 7 bases from V and 4 bases from J, with 16 bases between. CDR3 loop: CASTLSGASNEKLFF. The DNA for the CDR3 is TGTGCCAGCACCCTTTCGGGGGCTAGTAATGAAAAACTGTTTTTT.

This clone turned up a few times. This chain links TRBV11-2 with TRBJ1-2, with 7 bases aligning to TRBD1. V dropped 8 bases and J dropped 5; count of bases not matched to a gene: 8. This CDR3 has 13 residues. CDR1 is SGHAT and CDR2 is FQNNGV in the germline V gene. The CDR3 loop is CASGPGQRYGYTF. DNA of the CDR3: TGTGCCAGCGGCCCGGGACAGCGATATGGCTACACCTTC.

The chain has TRBV27 and TRBJ2-7, with TRBD1 matching over 8 bases. The CDR3 has 16 residues. The V gene's germline CDR1 is MNHEY and CDR2 SMNVEV (reference sequence). V was pared by 4 bases and J by 3 bases, with 11 bases of the junction left unmatched. The CDR3 DNA reads as TGTGCCAGCAGTTCCCGGGACAGGTATATTCGCTACGAGCAGTACTTC. The encoded protein is CASSSRDRYIRYEQYF.

This clone was counted only a few times. The chain links TRBV11-2 to TRBJ2-7; 9 nucleotides agree with TRBD2. The CDR3 extends over 15 amino acids. The V segment lost 3 bases and the J segment 2 bases; nucleotides outside the gene matches: 5. CDR1 and CDR2 from the germline V gene are SGHAT and FQNNGV. CDR3 bases: TGTGCCAGCAGCTTGGTGGCTAGCGGGACCTACGAGCAGTACTTC. It yields the protein CASSLVASGTYEQYF.

This clone has a handful of counts. The chain carries TRBV7-8 and TRBJ2-1; 11 bases match TRBD1. From germline, CDR1 is SGHVS and CDR2 FQNEAQ. After removal of 5 bases from V and 8 bases from J, the junction contained 8 bases not matched to a gene. This CDR3 region has 15 residues. This chain's CDR3 is CASSTTGQGGDEQFF. In nucleotides, the CDR3 is TGTGCCAGCAGCACTACGGGACAGGGGGGCGATGAGCAGTTCTTC.

This clone has a count of ten or more. The genes are TRBV4-2 and TRBJ2-7; 9 bases are a match to TRBD1. Germline V gives CDR1 LGHNA, CDR2 YNFKEQ. V lost 3 bases and J lost 2; bases outside the gene matches: 20. The CDR3 extends over 20 amino acids. CDR3 residues: CASSHPRAGQGFNRAYEQYF. In DNA, the CDR3 is TGTGCCAGCAGCCACCCCAGGGCGGGACAGGGTTTTAACAGGGCCTACGAGCAGTACTTC.